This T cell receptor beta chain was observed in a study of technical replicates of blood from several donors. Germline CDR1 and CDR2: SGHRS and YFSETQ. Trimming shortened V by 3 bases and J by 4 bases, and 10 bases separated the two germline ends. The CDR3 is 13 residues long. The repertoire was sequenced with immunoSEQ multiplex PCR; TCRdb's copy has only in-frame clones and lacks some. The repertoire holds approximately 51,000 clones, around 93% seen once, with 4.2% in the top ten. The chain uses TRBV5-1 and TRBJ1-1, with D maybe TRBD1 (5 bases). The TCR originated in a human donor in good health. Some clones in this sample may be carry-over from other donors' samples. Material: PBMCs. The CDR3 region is CASSSQELTEAFF. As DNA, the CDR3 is TGCGCCAGCAGCTCACAGGAACTCACTGAAGCTTTCTTT. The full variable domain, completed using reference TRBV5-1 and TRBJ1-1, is KAGVTQTPRYLIKTRGQQVTLSCSPISGHRSVSWYQQTPGQGLQFLFEYFSETQRNKGNFPGRFSGRQFSNSRSEMNVSTLELGDSALYLCASSSQELTEAFFGQGTRLTVV.